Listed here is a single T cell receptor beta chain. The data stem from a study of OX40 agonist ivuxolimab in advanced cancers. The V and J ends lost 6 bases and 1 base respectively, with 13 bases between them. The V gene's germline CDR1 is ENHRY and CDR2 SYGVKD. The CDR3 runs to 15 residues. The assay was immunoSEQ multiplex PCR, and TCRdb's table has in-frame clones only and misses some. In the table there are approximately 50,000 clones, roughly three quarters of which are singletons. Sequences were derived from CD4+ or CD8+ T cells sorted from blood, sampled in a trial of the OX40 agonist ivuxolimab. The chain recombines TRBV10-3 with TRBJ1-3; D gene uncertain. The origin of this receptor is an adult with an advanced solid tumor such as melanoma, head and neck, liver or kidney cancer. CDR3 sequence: CAISVNGYSGNTIYF. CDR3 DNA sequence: TGTGCCATCAGCGTTAATGGGTATTCTGGAAACACCATATATTTT.